Presented here are 24 T cell receptor beta chains from one specimen sequenced in a study of CD8+ T cells in alopecia areata. Alopecia areata patients gave lesional scalp punch biopsies and peripheral blood samples. cDNA reverse transcribed from extracted RNA served as the sequencing template. Using immunoSEQ multiplex PCR, the repertoire was profiled, and TCRdb retains in-frame clones only, with some absent. This sample has some 12,000 clones, with around 62% found just once. The sequencing input was skin. Source of these receptors: a human donor with alopecia areata.

In this sample, this clone turned up a few times. J is TRBJ1-1 and V is TRBV11-2; D uncertain. The CDR3 has 15 amino acids. V lost 0 bases and J 1 base, leaving 9 bases between the germline ends. The V gene's germline CDR1 is SGHAT and CDR2 FQNNGV. In nucleotides, the CDR3 is TGTGCCAGCAGCTTAGAGTTTTCCAGGAACACTGAAGCTTTCTTT. Residues: CASSLEFSRNTEAFF.

The chain couples TRBV7-2 to TRBJ2-7, with D uncertain. The CDR3 totals 13 residues. Per germline, CDR1 SGHTA and CDR2 FQGNSA. V was shortened by 3 bases and J by 3 bases, with 9 bases between the two germline ends. The CDR3 DNA sequence: TGTGCCAGCAGCTTGGGCCCGGGCTACGAGCAGTACTTC. Translation: CASSLGPGYEQYF.

The chain joins TRBV7-2 to TRBJ2-1; TRBD1 might be the D (5 bases). The CDR3 totals 14 residues. V was trimmed by 3 bases and J by 1 base, leaving 7 bases between them. CDR1 and CDR2 (germline): SGHTA, FQGNSA. This chain's CDR3 is CASSFQGSYNEQFF. The CDR3 DNA reads TGTGCCAGCAGCTTTCAGGGTTCCTACAATGAGCAGTTCTTC.

This chain joins TRBV7-9 and TRBJ1-1; no clear D gene. Germline V gene data show CDR1 as SEHNR and CDR2 as FQNEAQ (reference sequence). The CDR3 runs to 14 residues. V shed 5 bases and J shed 3 bases, with 13 bases lying between them. The CDR3 region has the DNA TGTGCCAGCAGCCGAGGTGGGGTGGACACTGAAGCTTTCTTT. This gives the protein CASSRGGVDTEAFF.

The rearrangement uses TRBV9 and TRBJ2-5, with D possibly TRBD2 on 5 matching bases. Germline CDR1 is SGDLS and CDR2 is YYNGEE. The V end lost 0 bases, the J end lost 5 bases, and 11 bases lay between the germline ends. This CDR3 comprises 14 residues. Written as DNA, the CDR3 is TGTGCCAGCAGCGTAGGGGTAGCGTGGGAGACCCAGTACTTC. Translation gives CASSVGVAWETQYF. Full variable domain (remainder filled in from reference TRBV9 and TRBJ2-5): DSGVTQTPKHLITATGQRVTLRCSPRSGDLSVYWYQQSLDQGLQFLIQYYNGEERAKGNILERFSAQQFPDLHSELNLSSLELGDSALYFCASSVGVAWETQYFGPGTRLLVL.

The chain has TRBV7-9 and TRBJ2-1; 10 nucleotides line up with TRBD2. CDR1 and CDR2 (germline): SEHNR, FQNEAQ (reference sequence). V shed 3 bases and J 8 bases; nucleotides not matched to a gene: 7. CDR3 length equals 15 residues. The CDR3 sequence is CASSLSGGAHYEQFF. In nucleotides, the CDR3 is TGTGCCAGCAGCTTGAGCGGGGGGGCGCATTATGAGCAGTTCTTC.

V usage is TRBV6-5 and J usage is TRBJ2-1, with 10 bases aligning to TRBD1. The CDR3 runs 15 residues. V trimming: 6 bases; J trimming: 8 bases; junction bases outside the gene matches: 10. The V gene's germline CDR1 is MNHEY and CDR2 SVGAGI. CDR3 sequence reads: CASSKPGQGIDEQFF. CDR3 sequence (DNA): TGTGCCAGCAGCAAACCGGGACAGGGGATCGATGAGCAGTTCTTC.

DNA for the CDR3: TGTGCCAGCAGCTTGGCCACTAGTTGGGATACGCAGTATTTT. Translation gives CASSLATSWDTQYF. The chain is built from TRBV5-4 and TRBJ2-3, with D tentatively TRBD2 (5 bases). The CDR3 has 14 residues. CDR1 SGHNT and CDR2 YYREEE come from the germline V gene (reference sequence). Trimming cost V 0 bases and J 6 bases, with 11 bases left between them.

This rearrangement joins TRBV19 to TRBJ2-3; a weak D match, TRBD1 (5 bases). Germline V gene sequence: CDR1 LNHDA, CDR2 SQIVND (reference sequence). The CDR3 extends over 17 amino acids. The V and J ends lost 3 bases and 4 bases respectively, with 20 bases between them. CDR3 sequence: CASSIIRVEETADTQYF. CDR3 bases: TGTGCCAGTAGTATTATCAGGGTTGAAGAAACTGCAGATACGCAGTATTTT.

The chain recombines TRBV28 with TRBJ2-3; 7 nucleotides align to TRBD1. V lost 2 bases to trimming and J lost 2 bases; unmatched junction nucleotides: 10. This CDR3 contains 17 residues. Germline V lookup: CDR1 MDHEN, CDR2 SYDVKM. CDR3 sequence: CASSLPTGFKDTDTQYF. The DNA of the CDR3 is TGTGCCAGCAGTTTACCGACAGGGTTTAAGGACACAGATACGCAGTATTTT. Full variable domain (remainder filled in from reference TRBV28 and TRBJ2-3): DVKVTQSSRYLVKRTGEKVFLECVQDMDHENMFWYRQDPGLGLRLIYFSYDVKMKEKGDIPEGYSVSREKKERFSLILESASTNQTSMYLCASSLPTGFKDTDTQYFGPGTRLTVL.

This CDR3 reads CASSPGRKVEAFF. DNA of the CDR3: TGTGCCAGCAGTCCCGGAAGAAAGGTTGAAGCTTTCTTT. The chain recombines TRBV27 with TRBJ1-1; no clear D gene. The germline CDR1 and CDR2 sequences are MNHEY and SMNVEV (reference sequence). CDR3 length equals 13 residues. V dropped 5 bases and J dropped 7 bases, with 14 bases sitting between them.

This clone was detected a few times. This rearrangement joins TRBV7-6 to TRBJ2-1; 9 nucleotides align to TRBD2. The CDR3 contains 16 residues. The V and J ends lost 0 bases and 10 bases, in that order; junction bases with no gene match: 10. The germline V gene has CDR1 SGHVS and CDR2 FNYEAQ. The CDR3 nucleotides read TGTGCCAGCAGCTTAGCGCAAGCGGGGGGTTATGTGGAGCAGTTCTTC. This encodes CASSLAQAGGYVEQFF.

This clone was observed a handful of times. V usage is TRBV7-2 and J usage is TRBJ2-3; 8 bases are a match to TRBD1. V lost 7 bases to trimming and J lost 3 bases; unmatched junction nucleotides: 9. The CDR3 runs to 15 residues. Germline V gene sequence: CDR1 SGHTA, CDR2 FQGNSA. The CDR3 region has the DNA TGTGCCAGCAACTACAGACAGGGGACGACAGATACGCAGTATTTT. This gives the protein CASNYRQGTTDTQYF.

This chain joins TRBV5-4 and TRBJ2-1; unclear D gene. V dropped 4 bases and J dropped 7 bases, with 15 bases sitting between them. CDR3 length: 14 residues. Germline values: CDR1 SGHNT, CDR2 YYREEE (reference sequence). CDR3 protein: CASSPVISLNEQFF. The CDR3 DNA reads as TGTGCCAGCAGCCCCGTCATATCCTTAAATGAGCAGTTCTTC.

The CDR3 loop reads CASSRRPSTDTQYF. CDR3 in DNA: TGTGCCAGCAGCCGAAGACCTAGCACAGATACGCAGTATTTT. The chain employs TRBV14 and TRBJ2-3; D remains ambiguous. CDR3 length: 14 amino acids. The ends were cut back, 4 bases at V and 0 bases at J, with 8 bases in the middle. Germline CDR1 SGHDN, CDR2 FVKESK.

The chain combines TRBV28 with TRBJ2-1; D possibly corresponds to TRBD2 (5 bases). V dropped 2 bases and J dropped 6 bases, with 11 bases sitting between them. Germline V lookup: CDR1 MDHEN, CDR2 SYDVKM. This CDR3 has 14 amino acids. The CDR3 reads CASSLRGLGNEQFF. The CDR3 DNA is TGTGCCAGCAGTTTAAGAGGGTTGGGCAATGAGCAGTTCTTC.

The gene calls are TRBV19 and TRBJ2-3; tentatively, D is TRBD1 or TRBD2 (6 bases each). V shed 2 bases and J shed 3 bases, with 12 bases lying between them. Germline CDR1 and CDR2: LNHDA and SQIVND (reference sequence). The CDR3 covers 15 residues. In DNA, the CDR3 is TGTGCCAGTAGTATAAAAACAGGGAGGACAGATACGCAGTATTTT. Its translation is CASSIKTGRTDTQYF.

The chain links TRBV10-3 to TRBJ1-2; D is undetermined. This CDR3 is built from 14 residues. V lost 2 bases, J lost 0 bases, and 7 bases lay in between. The V gene's germline CDR1 is ENHRY and CDR2 SYGVKD. The CDR3 spells CAISESSANYGYTF. CDR3 DNA sequence: TGTGCCATCAGTGAGAGTAGCGCTAACTATGGCTACACCTTC.

The V call is TRBV2, the J call TRBJ2-7; D may correspond to TRBD1 or TRBD2 (5 bases each). Germline V gene sequence: CDR1 SNHLY, CDR2 FYNNEI. V lost 7 bases and J lost 10, with 17 bases in between. This CDR3 spans 12 amino acids. The DNA for the CDR3 is TGTGCCAGCACTTTTTTCCGGGACCATCAGTACTTC. Its protein is CASTFFRDHQYF.

V gene TRBV7-6 combines with J gene TRBJ2-7, with D tentatively TRBD1 or TRBD2 (5 bases each). The V and J ends lost 1 base and 5 bases respectively, with 9 bases between them. This CDR3 is 13 amino acids long. The germline gives CDR1 SGHVS, CDR2 FNYEAQ. CDR3: CASSLVGDHEQYF. The CDR3 DNA sequence: TGTGCCAGCAGCTTAGTGGGGGACCACGAGCAGTACTTC.

Note on this clone: Given the absence of the conserved phenylalanine or tryptophan at the CDR3 end, a read error is likely. The chain links TRBV6-5 to TRBJ1-1, with 9 nucleotides matching TRBD1. Trimming took 5 bases from V and 4 from J; bases not matched to a gene: 5. CDR3 length equals 14 residues. Germline CDR1 and CDR2: MNHEY and SVGAGI. The CDR3 DNA reads as TGTGCCAGCAGTCCGCGACAGGGGGTCACTGAAGCTTTCTTA. Protein: CASSPRQGVTEAFL.

This clone was found a few times. The chain carries TRBV10-1 and TRBJ2-3; 9 bases line up with TRBD1. The germline gives CDR1 WNHNN, CDR2 SYGVQD (reference sequence). The CDR3 is made up of 15 amino acids. V lost 3 bases to trimming and J lost 3 bases; unmatched junction nucleotides: 4. This chain's CDR3 is CASSEGTGQTDTQYF. In DNA form, the CDR3 reads TGCGCCAGCAGTGAAGGGACAGGGCAAACAGATACGCAGTATTTT.

This clone was seen a handful of times. The V gene is TRBV7-9, the J gene TRBJ2-1; D ambiguous. Germline V CDR1 and CDR2: SEHNR, FQNEAQ (reference sequence). The CDR3 is 16 amino acids. The V and J ends lost 4 bases and 1 base respectively, with 14 bases between them. The CDR3 reads CASSSSLDPSYNEQFF. The CDR3 coding sequence is TGTGCCAGCAGCTCCTCTCTTGACCCGTCCTACAATGAGCAGTTCTTC. Drawing the rest from reference TRBV7-9 and TRBJ2-1, the complete variable domain is DTGVSQNPRHKITKRGQNVTFRCDPISEHNRLYWYRQTLGQGPEFLTYFQNEAQLEKSRLLSDRFSAERPKGSFSTLEIQRTEQGDSAMYLCASSSSLDPSYNEQFFGPGTRLTVL.

Sample share makes this clone medium-sized (0.01 to 0.1%). The chain recombines TRBV4-1 with TRBJ2-7; tentatively, D is TRBD1 or TRBD2 (6 bases each). V was cut by 5 bases and J by 1 base, with 24 bases left in between. Germline assignment: CDR1 MGHRA and CDR2 YSYEKL. There are 18 residues in the CDR3. The CDR3 loop is CASSSSSSDRHASYEQYF. The CDR3 DNA reads as TGCGCCAGCAGCAGCAGTTCTAGCGACAGGCATGCTTCCTACGAGCAGTACTTC.